What follows are 22 T cell receptor beta chains derived from one specimen sequenced in a study of cytomegalovirus exposure and HLA in healthy donors. Vbeta (60) and Jbeta (13) primers were used in the PCR. Measured with immunoSEQ multiplex PCR; TCRdb has only the in-frame clones, and not every one. The sample consists of roughly 120,000 clones, roughly 80% of them appearing once. The sample was PBMCs. These receptors were obtained from a woman aged 40-49 years in good health and CMV-seronegative.

This clone was detected only once. The V gene is TRBV9, the J gene TRBJ2-3, with D perhaps TRBD2 (6 bases). The CDR3 is made up of 16 amino acids. V was clipped by 0 bases and J by 5 bases, with 16 bases between them. Germline CDR1 reads SGDLS; CDR2 reads YYNGEE. In DNA form, the CDR3 reads TGTGCCAGCAGCGTAGGAGGGGCGGGGAACCTAGATACGCAGTATTTT. Amino acids: CASSVGGAGNLDTQYF.

The chain employs TRBV9 and TRBJ2-3; tentative D call: TRBD2 (5 bases). The germline gives CDR1 SGDLS, CDR2 YYNGEE. V lost 0 bases to trimming and J lost 10 bases, with 18 bases between them. The CDR3 extends over 15 amino acids. For the CDR3, the DNA is TGTGCCAGCAGCGTAGGGGTGACTAACGAGACCCCGCAGTATTTT. It specifies CASSVGVTNETPQYF.

This clone was seen only a few times. The chain has TRBV5-5 and TRBJ1-2; D is undetermined. CDR1 and CDR2 (germline): SGHKS, YYEKEE (reference sequence). V lost 2 bases and J lost 5, with 10 bases in between. The CDR3 totals 13 residues. The chain's CDR3 is CASSFPGSYGYTF. In DNA, the CDR3 is TGTGCCAGCAGCTTCCCAGGCTCTTATGGCTACACCTTC.

This chain uses TRBV5-1 with TRBJ1-1; TRBD1 is a possible D gene (6 bases). V shed 0 bases and J shed 1 base, with 10 bases lying between them. The CDR3 length is 15 residues. CDR1 is SGHRS and CDR2 is YFSETQ in the germline V gene. The CDR3 spells CASSLAARGNTEAFF. Written as DNA, the CDR3 is TGCGCCAGCAGCTTGGCCGCCAGGGGGAACACTGAAGCTTTCTTT.

This clone was detected a few times. The chain links TRBV4-2 to TRBJ2-3; no definite D call. The CDR3 is 15 residues long. The germline V gene encodes CDR1 LGHNA and CDR2 YNFKEQ. Trimming took off 4 bases at V and 0 bases at J, with 11 bases between the two ends. The CDR3 loop is CASSPAVRSTDTQYF. The CDR3 region has the DNA TGTGCCAGCAGCCCGGCGGTCAGAAGCACAGATACGCAGTATTTT.

This chain connects TRBV11-2 to TRBJ2-2; D possibly corresponds to TRBD2 (5 bases). V dropped 8 bases and J dropped 7 bases, with 14 bases sitting between them. Germline V CDR1 and CDR2: SGHAT, FQNNGV. The CDR3 runs to 13 residues. The DNA for the CDR3 is TGTGCCAGCGGGAGAGAGAGGGTCGGGGAGCTGTTTTTT. As protein: CASGRERVGELFF.

The genes are TRBV27 and TRBJ2-2; the D gene is possibly TRBD2 (6 bases). This CDR3 spans 14 amino acids. Germline-derived CDR1 and CDR2 are MNHEY and SMNVEV (reference sequence). V was trimmed by 5 bases and J by 6 bases, leaving 13 bases between them. For the CDR3, the DNA is TGTGCCAGCAGTCAGCTAGCGCCGCCCGGGGAGCTGTTTTTT. Amino acid sequence: CASSQLAPPGELFF.

The genes are TRBV11-2 and TRBJ1-4; 10 nucleotides align to TRBD1. V lost 5 bases and J lost 0; bases outside the gene matches: 3. This CDR3 has 16 residues. Germline V gene lookup returns CDR1 SGHAT and CDR2 FQNNGV. CDR3 protein: CASSTGQGATNEKLFF. CDR3 nucleotide sequence: TGTGCCAGCAGCACTGGACAGGGGGCAACTAATGAAAAACTGTTTTTT.

This clone was seen only a few times. The gene calls are TRBV4-1 and TRBJ1-1, with D maybe TRBD1 (6 bases). Trimming stripped 4 bases from V and 1 base from J, with 10 bases between. This CDR3 has 14 amino acids. CDR1 is MGHRA, CDR2 YSYEKL, per germline. CDR3 region: CASSREGQNTEAFF. For the CDR3, the DNA is TGCGCCAGCAGCCGGGAGGGACAGAACACTGAAGCTTTCTTT.

Turning to this clone: Germline is not matched at one junction end, which may reflect a read error. The chain is built from TRBV7-2 and TRBJ2-1, with D maybe TRBD2 (6 bases). The CDR3 sequence is 17 residues long. Germline V CDR1 and CDR2: SGHTA, FQGNSA. The CDR3 region is CASRLAPSVGGYNEQFF. The CDR3 DNA is TGTGCCAGCAGATTAGCCCCCTCGGTGGGGGGCTACAATGAGCAGTTCTTC.

V and J are TRBV5-6 and TRBJ1-3; TRBD1 might be the D (6 bases). V was cut by 5 bases and J by 3 bases, with 15 bases left in between. This CDR3 contains 15 residues. Germline V gene lookup returns CDR1 SGHDT and CDR2 YYEEEE. CDR3 DNA sequence: TGTGCCAGCAGTCAAATAGGACAGAGTGGAAACACCATATATTTT. As protein: CASSQIGQSGNTIYF.

The chain has TRBV28 and TRBJ2-7; D perhaps matches TRBD1 (6 bases). This CDR3 has 16 residues. Germline V gives CDR1 MDHEN, CDR2 SYDVKM. V lost 5 bases, J lost 3 bases, and 20 bases lay in between. CDR3 loop: CASSLVTGFVDYEQYF. Here the CDR3 DNA reads TGTGCCAGCAGTCTAGTGACAGGTTTTGTAGACTACGAGCAGTACTTC. Supplemented by reference TRBV28 and TRBJ2-7, the full variable domain reads DVKVTQSSRYLVKRTGEKVFLECVQDMDHENMFWYRQDPGLGLRLIYFSYDVKMKEKGDIPEGYSVSREKKERFSLILESASTNQTSMYLCASSLVTGFVDYEQYFGPGTRLTVT.

The CDR3 sequence is CASALGGLSGYEQYF. DNA of the CDR3: TGTGCCAGCGCGCTTGGGGGCCTGAGCGGCTACGAGCAGTACTTC. V and J are TRBV6-5 and TRBJ2-7; D is perhaps TRBD1 (6 bases). The germline V gene has CDR1 MNHEY and CDR2 SVGAGI. V lost 8 bases, J lost 3 bases, and 20 bases lay in between. This CDR3 has 15 residues.

This clone was counted a few times. This chain uses TRBV7-9 with TRBJ2-5; weak D call: TRBD2 (7 bases). The V gene lost 4 bases and the J gene lost 1 base, with 13 bases spanning the gap. The CDR3 covers 15 residues. Germline V lookup: CDR1 SEHNR, CDR2 FQNEAQ (reference sequence). This chain's CDR3 is CASSSRGAPQETQYF. In DNA, the CDR3 is TGTGCCAGCAGCTCACGGGGGGCCCCCCAAGAGACCCAGTACTTC.

This chain joins TRBV7-2 and TRBJ1-5; TRBD1 agrees at 8 bases. The CDR3 contains 15 residues. V gave up 0 bases and J gave up 4 bases; unmatched junction bases: 2. Germline CDR1 is SGHTA and CDR2 is FQGNSA. The CDR3 DNA sequence: TGTGCCAGCAGCTTAGCGACAGGGGTGAATCAGCCCCAGCATTTT. Protein sequence: CASSLATGVNQPQHF.

J is TRBJ2-1 and V is TRBV9; TRBD1 matches at 7 bases. Germline-derived CDR1 and CDR2 are SGDLS and YYNGEE. Trimming at V came to 0 bases and at J to 6 bases, leaving 9 bases not matched to a gene. The CDR3 contains 16 residues. CDR3 DNA sequence: TGTGCCAGCAGCGTAGGTGAGGGGGCGCTAAGCAATGAGCAGTTCTTC. Protein: CASSVGEGALSNEQFF.

The rearrangement links TRBV27 to TRBJ2-7, with TRBD2 matching over 14 bases. Germline V gives CDR1 MNHEY, CDR2 SMNVEV (reference sequence). Unmatched junction bases numbered 9, after V lost 5 bases and J lost 0 bases. The CDR3 has 18 amino acids. CDR3 sequence (DNA): TGTGCCAGCAGTCTACTATACGGACTAGCGGGGGGCTCCTACGAGCAGTACTTC. Translated, it gives CASSLLYGLAGGSYEQYF.

In DNA, the CDR3 is TGTGCCAGCAGGACGCGGCGGGGCTCCTATAATTCACCCCTCCACTTT. It specifies CASRTRRGSYNSPLHF. The genes are TRBV28 and TRBJ1-6; D remains unclear. Trimming shortened V by 6 bases and J by 0 bases, and 12 bases separated the two germline ends. Germline loops: CDR1 MDHEN, CDR2 SYDVKM. The CDR3 length is 16 residues.

The V gene is TRBV5-1, the J gene TRBJ1-2, with 10 bases that match TRBD1. The germline gives CDR1 SGHRS, CDR2 YFSETQ. The CDR3 runs to 14 residues. Trimming took 4 bases from V and 8 from J; bases not matched to a gene: 8. The CDR3 nucleotides are TGCGCCAGCAGCGTTGGACAGGGGGAGTTAGGCTACACCTTC. This translates into CASSVGQGELGYTF.

The gene calls are TRBV10-3 and TRBJ2-2; D perhaps matches TRBD1 (6 bases). This CDR3 region has 14 residues. The V end lost 6 bases, the J end lost 5 bases, and 13 bases lay between the germline ends. Germline-derived CDR1 and CDR2 are ENHRY and SYGVKD. The CDR3 nucleotides read TGTGCCATCAGAGCACAGGGTACAACCGGGGAGCTGTTTTTT. This translates into CAIRAQGTTGELFF.

The CDR3 protein is CASSLFGEQYF. In nucleotides, the CDR3 is TGTGCCAGCAGCTTATTCGGGGAGCAGTACTTC. The rearrangement joins TRBV7-9 to TRBJ2-7; D is uncertain. The V and J ends lost 2 bases and 7 bases respectively, with 6 bases between them. The CDR3 extends over 11 amino acids. Germline CDR1 is SEHNR and CDR2 is FQNEAQ (reference sequence).

CDR3 sequence: CASSLSSAGRPMNTEAFF. In DNA form, the CDR3 reads TGCGCCAGCAGCTTGTCCTCTGCAGGCCGCCCAATGAACACTGAAGCTTTCTTT. This chain joins TRBV5-1 and TRBJ1-1, with no clear D. This CDR3 comprises 18 residues. The V and J ends lost 1 base and 0 bases respectively, with 19 bases between them. Per germline, CDR1 SGHRS and CDR2 YFSETQ.